This T cell receptor beta chain was identified in a study of blood T cells in healthy people across ages. Trimming took 1 base from V and 5 from J; bases not matched to a gene: 10. Germline CDR1 and CDR2: SGHAT and FQNNGV. The CDR3 totals 16 residues. This clonotype has a single count. For the second PCR, which ran for about 6 to 11 cycles, a sample-barcoded 5' primer and a J-beta primer mix were used. TCRdb re-called the 5' RACE reads with MiXCR, one entry per CDR3 protein. The sample includes roughly 930,000 distinct CDR3 sequences, roughly 50% seen only once; the top ten take 13%. The chain joins TRBV11-2 to TRBJ2-5; 7 nucleotides line up with TRBD1. Sequencing used blood. This TCR came from a man aged 25 to 40 in good health. DNA of the CDR3: TGTGCCAGCAGCTTAGGTACAGGGGCTCTAGGGGAGACCCAGTACTTC. It specifies CASSLGTGALGETQYF.